Sequencing of this T cell receptor (beta chain) was carried out in a study of identical twins. This clonotype has more than one count but fewer than ten. Template switching added a universal primer site; cDNA carried unique molecular identifiers. A single record per CDR3 protein comes from TCRdb applying MiXCR to the 5' RACE reads. The table records some 250,000 distinct CDR3 sequences, over 9.5% of them present only once. V was clipped by 4 bases and J by 6 bases, with 16 bases between them. CDR1 is SGHDT and CDR2 is YYEEEE in the germline V gene. CDR3 length: 15 residues. Another study also made use of these data, one on yellow fever vaccine responses in identical twins.

The sample comprised memory (CD45RO+) T cells sorted from blood. The V and J genes are TRBV5-6 and TRBJ2-2; weak D call: TRBD2 (5 bases). The clonotype comes from a woman under 30 in good health. This CDR3 is CASSNSMWGAGELFF. The CDR3 DNA sequence: TGTGCCAGCAGCAATAGTATGTGGGGAGCCGGGGAGCTGTTTTTT.